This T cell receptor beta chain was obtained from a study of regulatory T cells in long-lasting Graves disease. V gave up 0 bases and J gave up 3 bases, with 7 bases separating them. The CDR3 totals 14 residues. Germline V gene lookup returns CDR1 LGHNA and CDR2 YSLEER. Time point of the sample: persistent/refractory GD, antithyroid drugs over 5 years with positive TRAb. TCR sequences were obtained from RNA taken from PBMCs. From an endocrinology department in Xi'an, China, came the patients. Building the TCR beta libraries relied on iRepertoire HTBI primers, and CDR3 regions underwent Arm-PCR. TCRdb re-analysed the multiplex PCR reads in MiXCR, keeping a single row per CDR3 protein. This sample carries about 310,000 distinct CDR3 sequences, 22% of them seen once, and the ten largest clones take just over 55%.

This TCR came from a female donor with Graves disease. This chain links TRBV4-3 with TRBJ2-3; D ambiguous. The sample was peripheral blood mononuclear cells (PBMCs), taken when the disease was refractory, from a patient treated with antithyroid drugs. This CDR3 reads CASSQDKATDTQYF. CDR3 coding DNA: TGCGCCAGCAGCCAAGATAAGGCGACAGATACGCAGTATTTT.